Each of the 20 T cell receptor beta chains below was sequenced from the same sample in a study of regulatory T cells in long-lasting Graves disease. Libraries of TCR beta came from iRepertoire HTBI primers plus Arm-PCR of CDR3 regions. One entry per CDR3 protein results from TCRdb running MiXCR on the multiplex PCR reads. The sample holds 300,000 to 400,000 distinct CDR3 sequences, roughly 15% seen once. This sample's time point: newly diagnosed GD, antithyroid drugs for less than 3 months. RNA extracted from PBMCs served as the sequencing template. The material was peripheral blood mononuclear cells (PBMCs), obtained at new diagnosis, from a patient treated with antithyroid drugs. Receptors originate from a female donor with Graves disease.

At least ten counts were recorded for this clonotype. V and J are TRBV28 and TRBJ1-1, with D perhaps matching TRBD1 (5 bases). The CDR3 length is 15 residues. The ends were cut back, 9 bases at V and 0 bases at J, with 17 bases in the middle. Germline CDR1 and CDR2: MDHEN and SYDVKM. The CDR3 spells CASHPTGGLNTEAFF. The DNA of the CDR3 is TGTGCCAGTCACCCTACAGGAGGCCTGAACACTGAAGCTTTCTTT.

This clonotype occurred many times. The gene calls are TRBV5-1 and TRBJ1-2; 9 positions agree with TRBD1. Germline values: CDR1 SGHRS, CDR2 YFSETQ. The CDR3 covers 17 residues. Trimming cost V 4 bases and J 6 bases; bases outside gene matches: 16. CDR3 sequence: CASSVLPAGTGLDGYTF. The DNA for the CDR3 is TGCGCCAGCAGCGTCCTCCCAGCCGGGACAGGGTTGGATGGCTACACCTTC.

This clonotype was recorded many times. CDR3 in amino acids: CSAEEAGVGYNEQFF. For the CDR3, the DNA is TGCAGTGCGGAGGAAGCGGGAGTAGGCTACAATGAGCAGTTCTTC. V is TRBV20-1 and J is TRBJ2-1; TRBD2 matches 8 bases. V was pared by 6 bases and J by 3 bases, with 10 bases of the junction left unmatched. Germline values: CDR1 DFQATT, CDR2 SNEGSKA (reference sequence). The CDR3 is 15 amino acids.

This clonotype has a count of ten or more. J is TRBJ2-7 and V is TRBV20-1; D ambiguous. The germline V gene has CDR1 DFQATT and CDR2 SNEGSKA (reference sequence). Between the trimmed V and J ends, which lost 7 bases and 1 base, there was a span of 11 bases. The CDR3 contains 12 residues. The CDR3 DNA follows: TGCAGTGTCAGCGTCGGGTCCTACGAGCAGTACTTC. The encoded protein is CSVSVGSYEQYF.

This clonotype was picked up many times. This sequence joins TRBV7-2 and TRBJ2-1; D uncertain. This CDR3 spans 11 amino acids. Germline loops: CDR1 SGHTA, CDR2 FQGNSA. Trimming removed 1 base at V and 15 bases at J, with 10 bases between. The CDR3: CASSLGGLGFF. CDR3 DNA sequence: TGTGCCAGCAGCTTAGGCGGATTGGGGTTCTTC.

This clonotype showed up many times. DNA of the CDR3: TGCGCCAGCAGCTTGTTTTCCATGAACACTGAAGCTTTCTTT. Amino acid sequence: CASSLFSMNTEAFF. This rearrangement joins TRBV5-1 to TRBJ1-1; no definite D call. CDR1 is SGHRS, CDR2 YFSETQ, per germline. Trimming pared 1 base from V and 0 bases from J, leaving 7 bases between. The CDR3 covers 14 residues.

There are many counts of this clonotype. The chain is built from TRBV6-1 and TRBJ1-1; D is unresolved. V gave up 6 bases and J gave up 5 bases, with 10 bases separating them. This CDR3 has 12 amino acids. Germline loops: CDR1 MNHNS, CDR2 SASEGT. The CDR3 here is CASSILGTEAFF. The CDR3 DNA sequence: TGTGCCAGCAGCATACTGGGGACTGAAGCTTTCTTT.

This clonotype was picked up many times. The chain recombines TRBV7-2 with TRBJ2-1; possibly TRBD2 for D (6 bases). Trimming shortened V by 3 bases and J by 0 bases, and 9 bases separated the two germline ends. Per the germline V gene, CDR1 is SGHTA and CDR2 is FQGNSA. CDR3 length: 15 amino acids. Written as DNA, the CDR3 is TGTGCCAGCAGCTTTAGCGGTAGCTCCTACAATGAGCAGTTCTTC. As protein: CASSFSGSSYNEQFF.

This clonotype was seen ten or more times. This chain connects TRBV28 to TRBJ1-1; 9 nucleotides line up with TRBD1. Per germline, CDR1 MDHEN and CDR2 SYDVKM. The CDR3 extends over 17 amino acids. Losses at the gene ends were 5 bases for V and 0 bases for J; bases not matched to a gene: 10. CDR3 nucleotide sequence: TGTGCCAGCAGTGGACCTTATCGGACAGGGGTGAACACTGAAGCTTTCTTT. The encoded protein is CASSGPYRTGVNTEAFF.

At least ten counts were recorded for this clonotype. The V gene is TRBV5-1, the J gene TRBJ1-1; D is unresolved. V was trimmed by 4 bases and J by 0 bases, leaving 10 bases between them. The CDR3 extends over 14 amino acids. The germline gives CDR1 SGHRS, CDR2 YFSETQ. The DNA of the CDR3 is TGCGCCAGCAGCCCAGAATCAGTGAACACTGAAGCTTTCTTT. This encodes CASSPESVNTEAFF.

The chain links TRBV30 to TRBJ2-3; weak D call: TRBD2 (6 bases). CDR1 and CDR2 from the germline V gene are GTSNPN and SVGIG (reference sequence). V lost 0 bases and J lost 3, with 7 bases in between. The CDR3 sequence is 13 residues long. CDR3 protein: CAWSVGGTDTQYF. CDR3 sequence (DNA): TGTGCCTGGAGTGTAGGAGGGACAGATACGCAGTATTTT.

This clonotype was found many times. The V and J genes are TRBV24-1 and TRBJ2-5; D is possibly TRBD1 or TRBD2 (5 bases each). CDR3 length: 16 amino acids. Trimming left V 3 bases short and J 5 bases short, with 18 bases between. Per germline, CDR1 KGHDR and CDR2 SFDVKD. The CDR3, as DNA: TGTGCCACCAGTGATCCAGGGAGTAGGAGCTTGGAGACCCAGTACTTC. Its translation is CATSDPGSRSLETQYF.

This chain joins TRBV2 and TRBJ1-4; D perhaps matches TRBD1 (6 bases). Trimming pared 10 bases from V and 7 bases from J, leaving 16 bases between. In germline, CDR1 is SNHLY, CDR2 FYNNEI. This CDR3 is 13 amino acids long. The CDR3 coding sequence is TGTGCCATCGGGGGAAGGGGGAGTGAAAAACTGTTTTTT. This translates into CAIGGRGSEKLFF.

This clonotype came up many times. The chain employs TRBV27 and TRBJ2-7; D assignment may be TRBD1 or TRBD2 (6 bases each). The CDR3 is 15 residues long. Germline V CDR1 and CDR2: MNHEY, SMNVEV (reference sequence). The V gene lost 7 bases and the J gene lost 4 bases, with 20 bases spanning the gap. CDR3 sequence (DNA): TGTGCCAGCAACGAGATGGGGGGCTCATCTTACGAGCAGTACTTC. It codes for CASNEMGGSSYEQYF.

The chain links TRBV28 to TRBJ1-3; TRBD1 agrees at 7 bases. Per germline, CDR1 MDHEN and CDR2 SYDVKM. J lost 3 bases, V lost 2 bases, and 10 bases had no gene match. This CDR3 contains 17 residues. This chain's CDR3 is CASSLSRSRGYGNTIYF. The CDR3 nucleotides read TGTGCCAGCAGTTTAAGTCGGAGCAGGGGGTATGGAAACACCATATATTTT.

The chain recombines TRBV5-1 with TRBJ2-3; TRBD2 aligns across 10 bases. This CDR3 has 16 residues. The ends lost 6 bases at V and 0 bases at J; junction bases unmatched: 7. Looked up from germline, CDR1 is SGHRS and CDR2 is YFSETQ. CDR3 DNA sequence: TGCGCCAGCAAGATACTAGCGGGATATAGCACAGATACGCAGTATTTT. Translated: CASKILAGYSTDTQYF. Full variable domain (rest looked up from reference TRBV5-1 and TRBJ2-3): KAGVTQTPRYLIKTRGQQVTLSCSPISGHRSVSWYQQTPGQGLQFLFEYFSETQRNKGNFPGRFSGRQFSNSRSEMNVSTLELGDSALYLCASKILAGYSTDTQYFGPGTRLTVL.

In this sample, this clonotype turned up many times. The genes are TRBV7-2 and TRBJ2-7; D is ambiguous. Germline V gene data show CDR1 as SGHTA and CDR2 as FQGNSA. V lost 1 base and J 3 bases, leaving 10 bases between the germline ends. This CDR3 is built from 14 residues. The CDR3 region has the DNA TGTGCCAGCAGCTTAGAGAGCCCCTTCTACGAGCAGTACTTC. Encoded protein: CASSLESPFYEQYF. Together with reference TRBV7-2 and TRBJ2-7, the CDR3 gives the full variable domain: GAGVSQSPSNKVTEKGKDVELRCDPISGHTALYWYRQSLGQGLEFLIYFQGNSAPDKSGLPSDRFSAERTGGSVSTLTIQRTQQEDSAVYLCASSLESPFYEQYFGPGTRLTVT.

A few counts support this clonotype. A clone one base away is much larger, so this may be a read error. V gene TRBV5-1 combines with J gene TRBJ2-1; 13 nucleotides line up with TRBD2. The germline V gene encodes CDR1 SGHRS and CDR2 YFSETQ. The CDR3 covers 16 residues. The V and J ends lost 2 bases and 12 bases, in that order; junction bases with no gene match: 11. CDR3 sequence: CASSLVTSGRAYGQFF. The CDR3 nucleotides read TGCGCCAGCAGCTTAGTAACTAGCGGGAGGGCCTATGGGCAGTTCTTC. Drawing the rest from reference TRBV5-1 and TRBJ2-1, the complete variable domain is KAGVTQTPRYLIKTRGQQVTLSCSPISGHRSVSWYQQTPGQGLQFLFEYFSETQRNKGNFPGRFSGRQFSNSRSEMNVSTLELGDSALYLCASSLVTSGRAYGQFFGPGTRLTVL.

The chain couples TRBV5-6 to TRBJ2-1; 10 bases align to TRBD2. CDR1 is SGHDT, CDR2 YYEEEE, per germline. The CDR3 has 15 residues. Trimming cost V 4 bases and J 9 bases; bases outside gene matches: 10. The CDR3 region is CASSALAGALPEQFF. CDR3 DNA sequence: TGTGCCAGCAGCGCGCTAGCGGGAGCCCTACCTGAGCAGTTCTTC.

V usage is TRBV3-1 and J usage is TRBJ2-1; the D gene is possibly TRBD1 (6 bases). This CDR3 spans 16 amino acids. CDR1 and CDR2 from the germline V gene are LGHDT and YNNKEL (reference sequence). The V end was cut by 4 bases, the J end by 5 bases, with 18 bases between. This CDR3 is CASSRLTGSFNNEQFF. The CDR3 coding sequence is TGTGCCAGCAGCCGGTTAACAGGGTCCTTCAACAATGAGCAGTTCTTC.